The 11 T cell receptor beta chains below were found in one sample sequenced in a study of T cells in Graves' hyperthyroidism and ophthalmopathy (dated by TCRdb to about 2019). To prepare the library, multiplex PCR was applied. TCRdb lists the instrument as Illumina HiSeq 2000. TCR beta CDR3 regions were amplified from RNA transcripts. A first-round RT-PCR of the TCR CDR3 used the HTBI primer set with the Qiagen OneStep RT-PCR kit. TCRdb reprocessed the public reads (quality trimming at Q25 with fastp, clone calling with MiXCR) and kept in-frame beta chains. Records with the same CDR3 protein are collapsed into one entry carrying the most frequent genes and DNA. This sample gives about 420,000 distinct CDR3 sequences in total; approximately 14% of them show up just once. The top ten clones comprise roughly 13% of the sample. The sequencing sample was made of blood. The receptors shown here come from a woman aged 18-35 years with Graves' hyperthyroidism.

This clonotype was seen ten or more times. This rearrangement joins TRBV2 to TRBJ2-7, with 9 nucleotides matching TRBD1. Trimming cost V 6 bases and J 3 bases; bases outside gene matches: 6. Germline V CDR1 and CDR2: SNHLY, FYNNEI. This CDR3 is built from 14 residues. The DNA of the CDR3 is TGTGCCAGCAGGAGGGACAGGGCGATCTACGAGCAGTACTTC. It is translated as CASRRDRAIYEQYF. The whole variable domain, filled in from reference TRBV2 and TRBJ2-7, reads EPEVTQTPSHQVTQMGQEVILRCVPISNHLYFYWYRQILGQKVEFLVSFYNNEISEKSEIFDDQFSVERPDGSNFTLKIRSTKLEDSAMYFCASRRDRAIYEQYFGPGTRLTVT.

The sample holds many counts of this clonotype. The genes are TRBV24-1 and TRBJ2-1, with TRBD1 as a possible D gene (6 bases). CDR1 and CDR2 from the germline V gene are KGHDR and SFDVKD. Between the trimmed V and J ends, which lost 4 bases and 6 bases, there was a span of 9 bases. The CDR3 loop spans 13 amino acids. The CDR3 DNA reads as TGTGCCACCAGTGACTGGACAGTCAATGAGCAGTTCTTC. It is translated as CATSDWTVNEQFF.

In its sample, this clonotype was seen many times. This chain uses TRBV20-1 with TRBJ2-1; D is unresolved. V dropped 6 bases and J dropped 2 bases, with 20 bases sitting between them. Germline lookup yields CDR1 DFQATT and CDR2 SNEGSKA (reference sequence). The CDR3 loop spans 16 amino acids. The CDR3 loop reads CSAPTSSPIAYNEQFF. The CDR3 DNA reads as TGCAGTGCCCCAACTTCTAGTCCCATCGCCTACAATGAGCAGTTCTTC.

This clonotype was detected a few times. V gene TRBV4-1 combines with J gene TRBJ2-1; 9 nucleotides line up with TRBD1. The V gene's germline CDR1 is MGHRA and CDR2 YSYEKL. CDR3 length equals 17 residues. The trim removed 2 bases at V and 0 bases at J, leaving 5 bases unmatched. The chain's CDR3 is CASSQRGQGSSYNEQFF. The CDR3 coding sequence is TGCGCCAGCAGCCAAAGGGGACAGGGAAGCTCCTACAATGAGCAGTTCTTC.

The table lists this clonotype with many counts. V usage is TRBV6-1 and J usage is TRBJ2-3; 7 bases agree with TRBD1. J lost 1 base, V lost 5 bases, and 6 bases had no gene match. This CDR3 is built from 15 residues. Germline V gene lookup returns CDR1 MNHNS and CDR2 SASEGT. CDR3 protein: CASSFYGQGTDTQYF. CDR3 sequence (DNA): TGTGCCAGCAGTTTTTACGGACAGGGCACAGATACGCAGTATTTT.

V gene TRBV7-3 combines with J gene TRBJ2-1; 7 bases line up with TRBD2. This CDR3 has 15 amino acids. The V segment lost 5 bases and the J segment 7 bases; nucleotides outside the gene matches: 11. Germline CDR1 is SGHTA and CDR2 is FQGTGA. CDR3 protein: CASSRNGGGVNEQFF. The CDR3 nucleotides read TGTGCCAGCAGCAGAAATGGGGGGGGAGTTAATGAGCAGTTCTTC.

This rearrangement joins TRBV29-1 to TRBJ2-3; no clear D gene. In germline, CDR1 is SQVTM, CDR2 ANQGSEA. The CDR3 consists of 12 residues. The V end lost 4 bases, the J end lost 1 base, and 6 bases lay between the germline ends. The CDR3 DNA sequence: TGCAGCGTTGGGAGACGCACAGATACGCAGTATTTT. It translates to CSVGRRTDTQYF.

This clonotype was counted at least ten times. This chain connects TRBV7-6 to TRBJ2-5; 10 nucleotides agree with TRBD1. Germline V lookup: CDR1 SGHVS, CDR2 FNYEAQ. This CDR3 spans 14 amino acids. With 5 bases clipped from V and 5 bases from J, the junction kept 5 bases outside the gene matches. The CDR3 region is CASSQGQGWETQYF. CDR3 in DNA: TGTGCCAGCAGCCAGGGACAGGGGTGGGAGACCCAGTACTTC.

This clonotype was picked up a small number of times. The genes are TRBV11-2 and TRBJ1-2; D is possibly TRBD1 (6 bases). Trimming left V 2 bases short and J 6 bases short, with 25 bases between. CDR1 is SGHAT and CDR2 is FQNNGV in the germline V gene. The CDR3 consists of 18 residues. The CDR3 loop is CASSLLGGRVNARDGYTF. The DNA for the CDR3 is TGTGCCAGCAGCTTATTAGGGGGACGGGTGAACGCGAGGGATGGCTACACCTTC.

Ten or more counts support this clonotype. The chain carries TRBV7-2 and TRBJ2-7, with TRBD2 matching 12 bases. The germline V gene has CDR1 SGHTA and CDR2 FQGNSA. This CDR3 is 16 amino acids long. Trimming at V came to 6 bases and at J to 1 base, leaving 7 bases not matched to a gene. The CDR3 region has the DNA TGTGCCAGCAGACCCACTAGCGGGGGGCGTTCCTACGAGCAGTACTTC. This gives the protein CASRPTSGGRSYEQYF. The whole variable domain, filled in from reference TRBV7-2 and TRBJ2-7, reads GAGVSQSPSNKVTEKGKDVELRCDPISGHTALYWYRQSLGQGLEFLIYFQGNSAPDKSGLPSDRFSAERTGGSVSTLTIQRTQQEDSAVYLCASRPTSGGRSYEQYFGPGTRLTVT.

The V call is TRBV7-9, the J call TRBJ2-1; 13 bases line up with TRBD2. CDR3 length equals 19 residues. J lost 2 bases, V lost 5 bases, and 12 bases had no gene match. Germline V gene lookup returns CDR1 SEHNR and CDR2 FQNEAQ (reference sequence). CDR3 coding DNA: TGTGCCAGCAGCACCCCGACTAGCGGGGGGCCGAATACCTACAATGAGCAGTTCTTC. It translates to CASSTPTSGGPNTYNEQFF.